The entry below describes one TCR beta chain. The same CDR3 can be traced to other DNA sequences in this sample. Clones were read by immunoSEQ multiplex PCR, and TCRdb kept only the in-frame ones, dropping some. The data show 85,000 to 90,000 clones, 90% to 95% seen once. This sample is part of a study of OX40 agonist ivuxolimab in advanced cancers. The germline V gene has CDR1 MGHRA and CDR2 YSYEKL. This CDR3 region has 17 residues. V was trimmed by 0 bases and J by 2 bases, leaving 14 bases between them. The J gene is TRBJ1-3, the V gene TRBV4-1; D remains ambiguous. The receptor's source is an adult with an advanced solid tumor such as melanoma, head and neck, liver or kidney cancer. Sequences were derived from CD4+ or CD8+ T cells sorted from blood, sampled in a trial of the OX40 agonist ivuxolimab. The CDR3 DNA sequence: TGCGCCAGCAGCCAAGAAGCTACGGCGGGTCCTGGAAACACCATATATTTT. It translates to CASSQEATAGPGNTIYF.